This TCR beta chain was documented in a study of OX40 agonist ivuxolimab in advanced cancers. Study at large: Prior anti-PD-1, anti-PD-L1 or anti-CTLA-4 therapy did not bar entry, and approximately 40% had some.

Blood got drawn at baseline, again on cycle 4 day 1, and then on cycle 7 day 1. The germline V gene has CDR1 MGHRA and CDR2 YSYEKL. The CDR3 extends over 15 amino acids. Trimming removed 0 bases from V and 2 bases from J; junction bases left unmatched: 3. Data came from immunoSEQ multiplex PCR; TCRdb stores just in-frame clones and leaves some out. The data hold roughly 62,000 clones, with 80% to 95% observed a single time. The sequenced sample was CD4+ or CD8+ T cells sorted from blood, obtained in a trial of the OX40 agonist ivuxolimab. This chain joins TRBV4-1 and TRBJ2-7; 8 bases agree with TRBD1. This clonotype originated in an adult with an advanced solid tumor such as melanoma, head and neck, liver or kidney cancer. The CDR3 protein is CASSQDQGATYEQYF. The CDR3 DNA follows: TGCGCCAGCAGCCAAGATCAGGGGGCCACCTACGAGCAGTACTTC.